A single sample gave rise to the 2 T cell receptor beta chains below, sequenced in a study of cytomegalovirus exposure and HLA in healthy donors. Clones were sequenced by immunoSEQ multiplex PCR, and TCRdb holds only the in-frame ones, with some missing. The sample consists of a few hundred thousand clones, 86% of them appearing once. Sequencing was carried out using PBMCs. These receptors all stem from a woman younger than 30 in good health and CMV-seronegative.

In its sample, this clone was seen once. This chain's CDR3 is CASRTSGRANNEQFF. The CDR3 coding sequence is TGTGCCAGCAGAACTAGCGGGAGGGCCAACAATGAGCAGTTCTTC. This sequence joins TRBV6-5 and TRBJ2-1; 13 bases map to TRBD2. The CDR3 has 15 amino acids. The V and J ends lost 6 bases and 5 bases, in that order; junction bases with no gene match: 4. Germline CDR1 reads MNHEY; CDR2 reads SVGAGI.

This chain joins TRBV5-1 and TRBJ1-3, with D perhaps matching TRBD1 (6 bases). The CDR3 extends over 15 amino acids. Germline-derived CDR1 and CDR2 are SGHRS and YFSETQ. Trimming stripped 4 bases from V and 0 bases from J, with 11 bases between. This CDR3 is CASSPTGSSGNTIYF. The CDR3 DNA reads TGCGCCAGCAGCCCCACAGGGAGCTCTGGAAACACCATATATTTT. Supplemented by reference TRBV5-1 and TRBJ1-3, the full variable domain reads KAGVTQTPRYLIKTRGQQVTLSCSPISGHRSVSWYQQTPGQGLQFLFEYFSETQRNKGNFPGRFSGRQFSNSRSEMNVSTLELGDSALYLCASSPTGSSGNTIYFGEGSWLTVV.